Listed here are 23 T cell receptor beta chains from one sample, sequenced in a study of blood T cell repertoires in COVID-19. Some clones are missing from TCRdb's copy, which holds only in-frame ones; the method was immunoSEQ multiplex PCR. The sample contains about 150,000 clones, more than 80% of which appear only once. Sample: peripheral blood. These receptors came from a woman in her sixties with active COVID-19.

The gene calls are TRBV9 and TRBJ2-1, with D possibly matching TRBD1 (6 bases). Per germline, CDR1 SGDLS and CDR2 YYNGEE. V was clipped by 2 bases and J by 3 bases, with 12 bases between them. The CDR3 totals 15 residues. The CDR3, as DNA: TGTGCCAGCAGCGTGGGGGCACCAGGCTACAATGAGCAGTTCTTC. Its protein is CASSVGAPGYNEQFF.

V is TRBV28 and J is TRBJ2-1; 11 positions agree with TRBD2. CDR1 and CDR2 (germline): MDHEN, SYDVKM. The length of the CDR3 is 17 residues. V dropped 5 bases and J dropped 3; count of bases not matched to a gene: 9. CDR3 amino acids: CASSKGIGLAGYNEQFF. In DNA, the CDR3 is TGTGCCAGCAGTAAGGGAATTGGACTAGCGGGCTACAATGAGCAGTTCTTC.

The rearrangement links TRBV7-2 to TRBJ2-5; maybe TRBD2 (6 bases). Germline values: CDR1 SGHTA, CDR2 FQGNSA. The CDR3 is 15 residues long. V dropped 4 bases and J dropped 5 bases, with 17 bases sitting between them. The DNA of the CDR3 is TGTGCCAGCAGCTCCCGGGACTCCGTCAGGGAGACCCAGTACTTC. The encoded protein is CASSSRDSVRETQYF.

In its sample, this clone was seen once. The rearrangement joins TRBV5-4 to TRBJ2-7; 8 bases are shared with TRBD1. The CDR3 contains 14 residues. Germline CDR1 is SGHNT and CDR2 is YYREEE (reference sequence). V shed 4 bases and J 7 bases; nucleotides not matched to a gene: 10. CDR3: CASSLQGAPWEQYF. The CDR3 DNA sequence: TGTGCCAGCAGCCTCCAGGGGGCCCCGTGGGAGCAGTACTTC.

This clone is a singleton in its sample. The chain uses TRBV5-1 and TRBJ2-1, with a tentative D call TRBD1 (6 bases). CDR3 length: 19 residues. V lost 6 bases and J 6 bases, leaving 31 bases between the germline ends. CDR1 is SGHRS and CDR2 is YFSETQ in the germline V gene. The CDR3 DNA reads TGCGCCAGCAAACCAGGGGCAGGGCAGGAATTATTAGGGGGCAATGAGCAGTTCTTC. Residues: CASKPGAGQELLGGNEQFF.

This chain uses TRBV29-1 with TRBJ2-1; D is unclear. Germline V gives CDR1 SQVTM, CDR2 ANQGSEA. The CDR3 consists of 11 residues. V was shortened by 5 bases and J by 8 bases, with 10 bases between the two germline ends. The CDR3 spells CSVSRLDEQFF. The CDR3 DNA reads as TGCAGCGTTTCCCGGTTGGATGAGCAGTTCTTC.

The CDR3 here is CASSYSLGGETQYF. The CDR3 DNA sequence: TGTGCCAGCAGTTACTCCCTGGGAGGTGAGACCCAGTACTTC. This chain links TRBV6-2 or TRBV6-3 with TRBJ2-5, with TRBD2 as a possible D gene (6 bases). Germline V CDR1 and CDR2: MNHEY, SVGEGT. CDR3 size: 14 residues. The V gene lost 0 bases and the J gene lost 5 bases, with 10 bases spanning the gap.

The DNA for the CDR3 is TGTGCCAGCACCAGGACAGGGATGGGCACTGAAGCTTTCTTT. Encoded protein: CASTRTGMGTEAFF. The J gene is TRBJ1-1, the V gene TRBV6-5; 8 bases align to TRBD1. The CDR3 loop spans 14 amino acids. Germline CDR1 MNHEY, CDR2 SVGAGI. V trimming: 7 bases; J trimming: 4 bases; junction bases outside the gene matches: 8.

The V call is TRBV28, the J call TRBJ1-3, with TRBD1 as a possible D gene (6 bases). The CDR3 has 14 residues. Trimming took off 7 bases at V and 4 bases at J, with 14 bases between the two ends. CDR1 is MDHEN and CDR2 is SYDVKM in the germline V gene. CDR3 bases: TGTGCCAGCACCCCTGGGGGCAGGGGAAACACCATATATTTT. The encoded protein is CASTPGGRGNTIYF.

This clone has a handful of counts. V and J are TRBV7-9 and TRBJ2-1; 10 bases agree with TRBD2. Germline assignment: CDR1 SEHNR and CDR2 FQNEAQ (reference sequence). V was clipped by 1 base and J by 8 bases; unmatched bases: 8. This CDR3 spans 16 amino acids. CDR3 sequence (DNA): TGTGCCAGCAGCTTAGATTCTAGCGGGAGTCGACATGAGCAGTTCTTC. Amino acids: CASSLDSSGSRHEQFF.

A single count supports this clone. The rearrangement joins TRBV24-1 to TRBJ2-7; D unresolved. This CDR3 comprises 11 residues. Germline V gene sequence: CDR1 KGHDR, CDR2 SFDVKD. Trimming removed 4 bases from V and 12 bases from J, with 12 bases in between. CDR3 coding DNA: TGTGCCACCAGTGACCCTCCGGTCGTGTACTTC. This encodes CATSDPPVVYF.

This chain uses TRBV28 with TRBJ2-2; a weak D match, TRBD1 (5 bases). The CDR3 sequence is 12 residues long. Trimming removed 7 bases at V and 4 bases at J, with 7 bases between. Per the germline V gene, CDR1 is MDHEN and CDR2 is SYDVKM. The CDR3, as DNA: TGTGCCAGCAAAGGGGTCACCGGGGAGCTGTTTTTT. Residues: CASKGVTGELFF. Together with reference TRBV28 and TRBJ2-2, the CDR3 gives the full variable domain: DVKVTQSSRYLVKRTGEKVFLECVQDMDHENMFWYRQDPGLGLRLIYFSYDVKMKEKGDIPEGYSVSREKKERFSLILESASTNQTSMYLCASKGVTGELFFGEGSRLTVL.

This rearrangement joins TRBV4-1 to TRBJ1-2; 9 bases line up with TRBD1. V was pared by 2 bases and J by 4 bases, with 11 bases of the junction left unmatched. The CDR3 totals 17 residues. Germline loops: CDR1 MGHRA, CDR2 YSYEKL. The CDR3 loop reads CASSQPGQGAPVYGYTF. Written as DNA, the CDR3 is TGCGCCAGCAGCCAACCGGGACAGGGTGCCCCTGTCTATGGCTACACCTTC.

The chain uses TRBV9 and TRBJ2-1, with TRBD1 identical over 8 bases. In germline, CDR1 is SGDLS, CDR2 YYNGEE. V shed 3 bases, J shed 4 bases, and the junction held 6 bases outside the gene matches. This CDR3 contains 15 residues. CDR3 in amino acids: CASSAEQGAYNEQFF. DNA of the CDR3: TGTGCCAGCAGCGCCGAGCAGGGGGCATACAATGAGCAGTTCTTC.

The V gene is TRBV4-1, the J gene TRBJ1-5; D is perhaps TRBD1 (5 bases). Per the germline V gene, CDR1 is MGHRA and CDR2 is YSYEKL. This CDR3 has 17 residues. Trimming pared 4 bases from V and 4 bases from J, leaving 20 bases between. This CDR3 is CASSPMGGASVNQPQHF. The CDR3 DNA is TGCGCCAGCAGCCCAATGGGAGGGGCCTCCGTGAATCAGCCCCAGCATTTT.

V is TRBV28 and J is TRBJ2-1, with TRBD1 identical over 8 bases. Trimming removed 1 base from V and 2 bases from J; junction bases left unmatched: 13. The CDR3 sequence is 19 residues long. The germline V gene encodes CDR1 MDHEN and CDR2 SYDVKM. CDR3 region: CASSLSGIDPGQAYNEQFF. The CDR3 DNA is TGTGCCAGCAGTTTATCGGGGATAGACCCGGGACAGGCCTACAATGAGCAGTTCTTC.

V is TRBV5-1 and J is TRBJ2-7; perhaps TRBD2 as D (6 bases). V gave up 3 bases and J gave up 6 bases, with 10 bases separating them. This CDR3 is built from 12 residues. The germline gives CDR1 SGHRS, CDR2 YFSETQ. The CDR3: CASSSVGGEQYF. The DNA of the CDR3 is TGCGCCAGCAGCTCGGTGGGGGGCGAGCAGTACTTC. The variable domain in full, completed from reference TRBV5-1 and TRBJ2-7, reads KAGVTQTPRYLIKTRGQQVTLSCSPISGHRSVSWYQQTPGQGLQFLFEYFSETQRNKGNFPGRFSGRQFSNSRSEMNVSTLELGDSALYLCASSSVGGEQYFGPGTRLTVT.

This clone has just a few counts. V usage is TRBV18 and J usage is TRBJ1-6; D remains ambiguous. The V gene lost 6 bases and the J gene lost 2 bases, with 14 bases spanning the gap. This CDR3 region has 16 residues. Germline CDR1 and CDR2: KGHSH and LQKENI. The CDR3 DNA reads TGTGCCAGCTCGCGCGAAGCTTCGGCCTATAATTCACCCCTCCACTTT. This gives the protein CASSREASAYNSPLHF.

The chain links TRBV28 to TRBJ2-2, with D perhaps matching TRBD2 (6 bases). Per germline, CDR1 MDHEN and CDR2 SYDVKM. The V and J ends lost 8 bases and 0 bases respectively, with 16 bases between them. The CDR3 extends over 16 amino acids. The CDR3 spells CASGLAGLANTGELFF. The CDR3 nucleotides are TGTGCCAGCGGTCTCGCGGGGCTTGCGAACACCGGGGAGCTGTTTTTT.

The chain joins TRBV5-4 to TRBJ2-2, with 7 bases matching TRBD2. The trim removed 2 bases at V and 3 bases at J, leaving 4 bases unmatched. Germline V gives CDR1 SGHNT, CDR2 YYREEE (reference sequence). This CDR3 is 15 amino acids long. CDR3 amino acids: CASSFASGHTGELFF. CDR3 nucleotide sequence: TGTGCCAGCAGCTTTGCTAGCGGACACACCGGGGAGCTGTTTTTT. Full variable domain (rest looked up from reference TRBV5-4 and TRBJ2-2): ETGVTQSPTHLIKTRGQQVTLRCSSQSGHNTVSWYQQALGQGPQFIFQYYREEENGRGNFPPRFSGLQFPNYSSELNVNALELDDSALYLCASSFASGHTGELFFGEGSRLTVL.

V gene TRBV4-2 combines with J gene TRBJ2-3; TRBD2 matches 7 bases. Germline V gene sequence: CDR1 LGHNA, CDR2 YNFKEQ. The CDR3 extends over 15 amino acids. Trimming took 1 base from V and 4 from J; bases not matched to a gene: 5. The CDR3 loop reads CASSQGGGSSDTQYF. In DNA, the CDR3 is TGTGCCAGCAGCCAAGGAGGCGGGAGTTCAGATACGCAGTATTTT.

This rearrangement joins TRBV4-2 to TRBJ2-1, with 12 bases fitting TRBD2. The CDR3 totals 17 residues. V lost 0 bases, J lost 9 bases, and 9 bases stayed unmatched. Germline V gene sequence: CDR1 LGHNA, CDR2 YNFKEQ. CDR3 sequence: CASSQESRLAGGGEQFF. CDR3 nucleotides: TGTGCCAGCAGCCAAGAAAGCCGCCTAGCGGGAGGGGGTGAGCAGTTCTTC.

The rearrangement joins TRBV2 to TRBJ1-1; TRBD1 matches 9 bases. Trimming removed 4 bases from V and 0 bases from J; junction bases left unmatched: 3. The CDR3 loop spans 15 amino acids. CDR1 SNHLY and CDR2 FYNNEI come from the germline V gene. In nucleotides, the CDR3 is TGTGCCAGCAGTGCACAGGGGGCTCTGAACACTGAAGCTTTCTTT. Its translation: CASSAQGALNTEAFF.